The 11 T cell receptor beta chains reported below all come from one sample, sequenced in a study of cytomegalovirus exposure and HLA in healthy donors. The PCR employed 60 Vbeta primers together with 13 Jbeta primers. Clones were read by immunoSEQ multiplex PCR, and TCRdb kept only the in-frame ones, dropping some. Of more than 90,000 clones listed, 81% were seen once; the top ten hold roughly 4%. Specimen: PBMCs. Every receptor here comes from a woman between 65 and 79 years old in good health and CMV-seropositive.

The CDR3, as DNA: TGTGCCAGCAGCGTAGTGGGTAGCGGGCAAATCTACGAGCAGTACTTC. Translation gives CASSVVGSGQIYEQYF. The chain employs TRBV9 and TRBJ2-7, with 7 bases matching TRBD2. V shed 0 bases, J shed 3 bases, and the junction held 9 bases outside the gene matches. This CDR3 spans 16 amino acids. Germline V gene data show CDR1 as SGDLS and CDR2 as YYNGEE.

The chain is built from TRBV7-2 and TRBJ1-3; no reliable D call. Trimming pared 4 bases from V and 3 bases from J, leaving 13 bases between. This CDR3 contains 15 residues. Germline V gene data show CDR1 as SGHTA and CDR2 as FQGNSA. CDR3 amino acids: CASSSQREFGNTIYF. The CDR3 DNA sequence: TGTGCCAGCAGCTCCCAACGGGAATTTGGAAACACCATATATTTT.

V is TRBV9 and J is TRBJ2-1; 9 positions match TRBD2. CDR1 is SGDLS and CDR2 is YYNGEE in the germline V gene. The CDR3 loop spans 15 amino acids. V lost 4 bases, J lost 5 bases, and 7 bases stayed unmatched. Here the CDR3 reads CASSISGSQNNEQFF. In DNA form, the CDR3 reads TGTGCCAGCAGCATTAGCGGGAGTCAAAACAATGAGCAGTTCTTC. The full variable domain, its missing parts supplied by reference TRBV9 and TRBJ2-1, is DSGVTQTPKHLITATGQRVTLRCSPRSGDLSVYWYQQSLDQGLQFLIQYYNGEERAKGNILERFSAQQFPDLHSELNLSSLELGDSALYFCASSISGSQNNEQFFGPGTRLTVL.

The chain recombines TRBV30 with TRBJ1-1, with 11 bases identical to TRBD1. CDR3 size: 17 residues. Germline loops: CDR1 GTSNPN, CDR2 SVGIG (reference sequence). The V segment lost 2 bases and the J segment 2 bases; nucleotides outside the gene matches: 10. The CDR3 spells CAWSHHPGQGVNTEAFF. DNA of the CDR3: TGTGCCTGGAGTCATCATCCGGGACAGGGGGTCAACACTGAAGCTTTCTTT.

This chain connects TRBV6-5 to TRBJ2-6; D is possibly TRBD2 (5 bases). V was clipped by 7 bases and J by 0 bases, with 10 bases between them. This CDR3 is built from 15 residues. Germline assignment: CDR1 MNHEY and CDR2 SVGAGI. As DNA, the CDR3 is TGTGCCAGCACCTTGGACTTCTCTGGGGCCAACGTCCTGACTTTC. Translated: CASTLDFSGANVLTF.

The rearrangement uses TRBV29-1 and TRBJ1-2; TRBD1 agrees at 10 bases. Germline CDR1 SQVTM, CDR2 ANQGSEA. This CDR3 contains 16 residues. Germline trimming cut 6 bases from V and 8 bases from J; bases unmatched to any gene: 18. In DNA form, the CDR3 reads TGCAGCGTCCATCTCCAGCCGGGACAGGGGACGGGCGGCTACACCTTC. Its protein is CSVHLQPGQGTGGYTF.

In nucleotides, the CDR3 is TGCGCCAGCAGCCAAGGACAGACCAGGGAGACCCAGTACTTC. It specifies CASSQGQTRETQYF. The gene calls are TRBV4-3 and TRBJ2-5, with D possibly matching TRBD1 (5 bases). V dropped 1 base and J dropped 5 bases, with 11 bases sitting between them. Germline CDR1 and CDR2: LGHNA and YSLEER. The CDR3 runs to 14 residues.

The chain recombines TRBV6-1 with TRBJ2-1; possible D gene TRBD1, 5 bases. Germline CDR1 and CDR2: MNHNS and SASEGT. CDR3 size: 12 residues. V lost 9 bases to trimming and J lost 6 bases, with 12 bases between them. CDR3 loop: CARVGPGNEQFF. CDR3 nucleotide sequence: TGTGCCAGGGTGGGGCCGGGCAATGAGCAGTTCTTC.

The CDR3 is CATSREDRGQNIQYF. In DNA form, the CDR3 reads TGTGCCACCAGCAGAGAGGACAGGGGGCAAAACATTCAGTACTTC. The chain couples TRBV15 to TRBJ2-4, with 11 bases identical to TRBD1. Looked up from germline, CDR1 is LNHNV and CDR2 is YYDKDF (reference sequence). V shed 0 bases and J 5 bases; nucleotides not matched to a gene: 0. The CDR3 extends over 15 amino acids.

As concerns this clone: The sample has other DNA sequences that encode this CDR3 too. The rearrangement uses TRBV7-9 and TRBJ1-6; D remains ambiguous. V was cut by 1 base and J by 7 bases, with 11 bases left in between. CDR1 and CDR2 from the germline V gene are SEHNR and FQNEAQ (reference sequence). The length of the CDR3 is 15 residues. The CDR3 DNA reads TGTGCCAGCAGCTTAGGAACGGGTTCAAATTCACCCCTCCACTTT. It yields the protein CASSLGTGSNSPLHF.

V gene TRBV28 combines with J gene TRBJ2-7, with D possibly TRBD1 on 5 matching bases. Germline assignment: CDR1 MDHEN and CDR2 SYDVKM. The CDR3 runs 13 residues. V was cut by 3 bases and J by 0 bases, with 6 bases left in between. The CDR3 spells CASSLDISYEQYF. CDR3 nucleotides: TGTGCCAGCAGTTTGGACATCTCCTACGAGCAGTACTTC.